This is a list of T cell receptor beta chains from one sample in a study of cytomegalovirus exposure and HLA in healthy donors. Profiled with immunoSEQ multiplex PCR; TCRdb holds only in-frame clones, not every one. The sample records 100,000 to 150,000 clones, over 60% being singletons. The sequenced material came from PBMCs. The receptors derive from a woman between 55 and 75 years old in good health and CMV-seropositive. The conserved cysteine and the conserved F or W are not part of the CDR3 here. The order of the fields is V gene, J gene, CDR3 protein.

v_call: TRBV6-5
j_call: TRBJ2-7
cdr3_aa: ASRYSEGRAEQY

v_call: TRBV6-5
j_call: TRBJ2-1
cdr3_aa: ASSSDRGFYNEQF

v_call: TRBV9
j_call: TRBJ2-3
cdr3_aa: ASSEGESTDTQY

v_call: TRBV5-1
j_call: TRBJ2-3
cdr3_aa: ASSRLAGSTDTQY

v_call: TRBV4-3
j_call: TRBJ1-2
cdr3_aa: ASSHGDSSRYGYT

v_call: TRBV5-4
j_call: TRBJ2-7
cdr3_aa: ASSPPGQGRLEQY

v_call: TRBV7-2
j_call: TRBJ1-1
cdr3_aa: ASSFSGTGGARTEAF

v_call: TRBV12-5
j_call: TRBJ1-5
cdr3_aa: ASRAKAEREKPQH

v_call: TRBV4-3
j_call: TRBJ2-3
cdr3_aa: ASSKDMRLAGYTDTQY

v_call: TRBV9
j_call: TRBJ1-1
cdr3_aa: ASRAGTGASTEAF

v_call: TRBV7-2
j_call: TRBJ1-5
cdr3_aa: ASKWTSGSNQPQH

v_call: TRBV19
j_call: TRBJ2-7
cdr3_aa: ASSIGTNSYEQY

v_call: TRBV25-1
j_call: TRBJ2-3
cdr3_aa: ASSHPSGGADTQY

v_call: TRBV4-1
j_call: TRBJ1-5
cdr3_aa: ASSQEAGGFRQPQH

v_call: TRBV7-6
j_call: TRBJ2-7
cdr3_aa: ASSLRPRETYEQY

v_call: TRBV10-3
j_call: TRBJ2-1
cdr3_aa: AISGGAGVLSYNEQF

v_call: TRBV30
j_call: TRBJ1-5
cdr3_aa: AWSIGGAGNQPQH

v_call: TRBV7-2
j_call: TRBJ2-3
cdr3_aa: ASSRENTDTQY

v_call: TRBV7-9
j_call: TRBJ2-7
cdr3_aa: ASSGRDRSHEQY

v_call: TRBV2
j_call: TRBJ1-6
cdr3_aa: ASRDGAPLH

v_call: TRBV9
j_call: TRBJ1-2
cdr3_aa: ASSVEDSHYGYT

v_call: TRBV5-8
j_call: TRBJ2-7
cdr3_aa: ASSLFEGSYEQY

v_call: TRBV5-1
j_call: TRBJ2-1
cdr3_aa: ASSLVTGQVNNEQF

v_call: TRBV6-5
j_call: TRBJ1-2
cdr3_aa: ASSYSSGDGGYT

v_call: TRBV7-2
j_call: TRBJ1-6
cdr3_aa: ASSLEGTLYNSPLH

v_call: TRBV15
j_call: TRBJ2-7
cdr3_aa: ATSRGLLGRGPLSSYEQY